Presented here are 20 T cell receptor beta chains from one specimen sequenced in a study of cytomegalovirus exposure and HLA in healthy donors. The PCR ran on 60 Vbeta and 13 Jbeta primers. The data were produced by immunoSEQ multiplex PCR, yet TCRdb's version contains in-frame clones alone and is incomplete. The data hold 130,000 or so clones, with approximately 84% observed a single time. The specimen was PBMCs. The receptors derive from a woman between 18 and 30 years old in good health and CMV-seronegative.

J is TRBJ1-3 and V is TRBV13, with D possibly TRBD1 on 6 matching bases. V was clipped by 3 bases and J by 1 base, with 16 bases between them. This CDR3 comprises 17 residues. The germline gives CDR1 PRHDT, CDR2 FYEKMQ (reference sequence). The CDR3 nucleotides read TGTGCCAGCAGCTTCAACGAACAGGGACGTTCTGGAAACACCATATATTTT. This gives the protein CASSFNEQGRSGNTIYF.

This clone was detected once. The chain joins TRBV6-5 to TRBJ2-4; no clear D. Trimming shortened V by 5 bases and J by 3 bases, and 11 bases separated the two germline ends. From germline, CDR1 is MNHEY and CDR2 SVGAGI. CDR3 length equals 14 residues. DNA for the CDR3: TGTGCCAGCAGTATATCTAGAGACAAAAACATTCAGTACTTC. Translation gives CASSISRDKNIQYF.

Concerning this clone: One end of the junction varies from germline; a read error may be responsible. The CDR3 DNA sequence: TGTGACAGCAGTGAAGCGCAAGGTGGGCAGGGGAATCAGCCCCAGCATTTT. Translation: CDSSEAQGGQGNQPQHF. The rearrangement links TRBV2 to TRBJ1-5; D is perhaps TRBD1 (6 bases). Germline-derived CDR1 and CDR2 are SNHLY and FYNNEI. The CDR3 spans 17 residues. The full variable domain, rest sourced from reference TRBV2 and TRBJ1-5, is EPEVTQTPSHQVTQMGQEVILRCVPISNHLYFYWYRQILGQKVEFLVSFYNNEISEKSEIFDDQFSVERPDGSNFTLKIRSTKLEDSAMYFCDSSEAQGGQGNQPQHFGDGTRLSIL.

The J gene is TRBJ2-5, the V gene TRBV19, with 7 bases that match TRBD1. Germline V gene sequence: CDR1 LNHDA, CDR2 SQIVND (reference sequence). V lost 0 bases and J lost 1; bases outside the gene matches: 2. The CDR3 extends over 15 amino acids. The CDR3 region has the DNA TGTGCCAGTAGTATAGATCGGGACAGCCAAGAGACCCAGTACTTC. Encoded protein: CASSIDRDSQETQYF. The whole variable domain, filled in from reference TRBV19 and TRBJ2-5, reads DGGITQSPKYLFRKEGQNVTLSCEQNLNHDAMYWYRQDPGQGLRLIYYSQIVNDFQKGDIAEGYSVSREKKESFPLTVTSAQKNPTAFYLCASSIDRDSQETQYFGPGTRLLVL.

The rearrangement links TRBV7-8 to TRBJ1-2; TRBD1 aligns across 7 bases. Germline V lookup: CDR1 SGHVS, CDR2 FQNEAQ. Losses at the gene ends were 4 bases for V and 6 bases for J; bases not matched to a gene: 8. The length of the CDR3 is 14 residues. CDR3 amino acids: CASSWRQGGNGYTF. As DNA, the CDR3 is TGTGCCAGCAGCTGGAGGCAGGGGGGAAATGGCTACACCTTC.

CDR3 loop: CASSSTGARIDTQYF. The CDR3 nucleotides read TGTGCCAGCAGCTCTACAGGGGCCCGGATAGATACGCAGTATTTT. The gene calls are TRBV7-8 and TRBJ2-3; 7 nucleotides match TRBD1. Trimming at V came to 4 bases and at J to 5 bases, leaving 9 bases not matched to a gene. The CDR3 covers 15 residues. In germline, CDR1 is SGHVS, CDR2 FQNEAQ. The full variable domain, with the rest looked up from reference TRBV7-8 and TRBJ2-3, is GAGVSQSPRYKVAKRGQDVALRCDPISGHVSLFWYQQALGQGPEFLTYFQNEAQLDKSGLPSDRFFAERPEGSVSTLKIQRTQQEDSAVYLCASSSTGARIDTQYFGPGTRLTVL.

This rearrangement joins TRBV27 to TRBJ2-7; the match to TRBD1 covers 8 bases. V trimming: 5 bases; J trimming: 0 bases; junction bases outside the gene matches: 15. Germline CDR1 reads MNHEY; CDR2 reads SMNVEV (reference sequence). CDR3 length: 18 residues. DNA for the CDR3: TGTGCCAGCAGTCTTAGGACAGGGCCCACCTCTAGCTCCTACGAGCAGTACTTC. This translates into CASSLRTGPTSSSYEQYF.

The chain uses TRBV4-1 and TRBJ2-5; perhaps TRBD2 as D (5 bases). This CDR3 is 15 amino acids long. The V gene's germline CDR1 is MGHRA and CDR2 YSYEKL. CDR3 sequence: CADSYSPGWEETQYF. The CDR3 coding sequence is TGCGCGGACTCTTATTCTCCAGGCTGGGAAGAGACCCAGTACTTC.

This chain's CDR3 is CASSLRLAGADTQYF. The DNA for the CDR3 is TGTGCCAGCAGCTTGCGACTAGCGGGAGCAGATACGCAGTATTTT. V and J are TRBV5-4 and TRBJ2-3; 12 nucleotides align to TRBD2. The germline CDR1 and CDR2 sequences are SGHNT and YYREEE (reference sequence). The V gene end was trimmed by 1 base and the J gene end by 4 bases; junction bases not matched to a gene: 1. The CDR3 spans 15 residues.

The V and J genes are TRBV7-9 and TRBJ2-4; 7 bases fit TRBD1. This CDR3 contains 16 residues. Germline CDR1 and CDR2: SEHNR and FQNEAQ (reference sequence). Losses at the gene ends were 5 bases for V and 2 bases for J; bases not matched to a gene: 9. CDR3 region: CASSPRVTGSKNIQYF. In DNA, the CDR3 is TGTGCCAGCAGCCCGCGCGTGACAGGGTCCAAAAACATTCAGTACTTC.

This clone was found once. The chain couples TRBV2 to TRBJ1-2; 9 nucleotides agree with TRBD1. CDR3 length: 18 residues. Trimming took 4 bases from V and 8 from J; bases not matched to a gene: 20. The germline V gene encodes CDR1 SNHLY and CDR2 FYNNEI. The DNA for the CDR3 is TGTGCCAGCAGTGTAGGCCGGGACAGGGACTGGGGAAGCGGCGGCTACACCTTC. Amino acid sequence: CASSVGRDRDWGSGGYTF.

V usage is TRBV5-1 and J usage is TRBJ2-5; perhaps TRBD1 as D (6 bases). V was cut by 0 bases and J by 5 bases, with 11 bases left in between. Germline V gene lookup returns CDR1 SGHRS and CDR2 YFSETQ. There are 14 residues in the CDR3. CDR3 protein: CASSLALGGETQYF. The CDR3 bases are TGCGCCAGCAGCTTGGCCCTAGGGGGTGAGACCCAGTACTTC. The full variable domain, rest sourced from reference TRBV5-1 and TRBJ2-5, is KAGVTQTPRYLIKTRGQQVTLSCSPISGHRSVSWYQQTPGQGLQFLFEYFSETQRNKGNFPGRFSGRQFSNSRSEMNVSTLELGDSALYLCASSLALGGETQYFGPGTRLLVL.

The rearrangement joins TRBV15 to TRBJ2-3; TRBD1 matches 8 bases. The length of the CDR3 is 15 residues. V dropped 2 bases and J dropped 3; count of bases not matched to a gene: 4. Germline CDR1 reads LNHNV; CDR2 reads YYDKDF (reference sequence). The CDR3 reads CATSRTGGPTDTQYF. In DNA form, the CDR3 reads TGTGCCACCAGCAGAACAGGGGGACCTACAGATACGCAGTATTTT.

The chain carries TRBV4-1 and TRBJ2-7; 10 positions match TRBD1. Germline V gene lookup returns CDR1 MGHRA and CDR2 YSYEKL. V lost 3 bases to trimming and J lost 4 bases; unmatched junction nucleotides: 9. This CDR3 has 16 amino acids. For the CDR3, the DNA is TGCGCCAGCAGCCAGCTGAGGACAGGGGGTCAATACGAGCAGTACTTC. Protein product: CASSQLRTGGQYEQYF.

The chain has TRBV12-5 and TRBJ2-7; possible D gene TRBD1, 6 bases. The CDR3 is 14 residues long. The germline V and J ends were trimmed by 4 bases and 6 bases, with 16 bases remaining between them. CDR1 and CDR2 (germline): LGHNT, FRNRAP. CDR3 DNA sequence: TGTGCTAGTGGTTCTGTGGGGGCTTTGGGCGAGCAGTACTTC. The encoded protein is CASGSVGALGEQYF.

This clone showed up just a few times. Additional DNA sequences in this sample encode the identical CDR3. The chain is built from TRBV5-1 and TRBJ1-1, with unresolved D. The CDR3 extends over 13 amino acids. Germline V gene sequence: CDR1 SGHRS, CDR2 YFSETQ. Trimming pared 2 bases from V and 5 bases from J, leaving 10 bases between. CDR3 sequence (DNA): TGCGCCAGCAGCTTTTGGGGAGGAACTGAAGCTTTCTTT. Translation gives CASSFWGGTEAFF. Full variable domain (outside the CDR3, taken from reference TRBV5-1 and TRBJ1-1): KAGVTQTPRYLIKTRGQQVTLSCSPISGHRSVSWYQQTPGQGLQFLFEYFSETQRNKGNFPGRFSGRQFSNSRSEMNVSTLELGDSALYLCASSFWGGTEAFFGQGTRLTVV.

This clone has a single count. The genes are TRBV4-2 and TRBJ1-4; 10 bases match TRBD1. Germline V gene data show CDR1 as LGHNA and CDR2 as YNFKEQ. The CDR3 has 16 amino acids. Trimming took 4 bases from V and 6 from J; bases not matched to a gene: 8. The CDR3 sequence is CASSPTGGAMDEKLFF. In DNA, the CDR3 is TGTGCCAGCAGCCCGACAGGGGGCGCGATGGATGAAAAACTGTTTTTT.

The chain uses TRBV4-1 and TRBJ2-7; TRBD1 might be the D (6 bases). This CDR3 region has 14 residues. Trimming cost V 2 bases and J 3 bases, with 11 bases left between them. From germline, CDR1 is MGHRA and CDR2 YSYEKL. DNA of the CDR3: TGCGCCAGCAGCCAAAAGACAGGCTACTACGAGCAGTACTTC. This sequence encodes CASSQKTGYYEQYF.

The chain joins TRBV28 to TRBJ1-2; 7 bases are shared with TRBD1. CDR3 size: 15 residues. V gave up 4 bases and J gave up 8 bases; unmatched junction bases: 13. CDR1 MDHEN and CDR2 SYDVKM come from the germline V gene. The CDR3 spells CASSSTTGLFGGYTF. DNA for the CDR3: TGTGCCAGCAGTTCGACGACAGGGCTATTTGGGGGCTACACCTTC.

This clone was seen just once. CDR3 sequence: CSVEGTSGRASYNEQFF. CDR3 sequence (DNA): TGCAGCGTTGAAGGGACTAGCGGGAGGGCCTCCTACAATGAGCAGTTCTTC. The V call is TRBV29-1, the J call TRBJ2-1, with 15 bases aligning to TRBD2. The V gene's germline CDR1 is SQVTM and CDR2 ANQGSEA. The trim removed 1 base at V and 0 bases at J, leaving 1 base unmatched. The CDR3 is 17 residues long.